This passage covers 27 T cell receptor beta chains from one sample sequenced in a study of patients and donors after allogeneic stem cell transplantation. MiXCR, run by TCRdb on the RT-PCR reads, gives a single entry per CDR3 protein. The sample includes about 160,000 distinct CDR3 sequences, 37% seen only once; the top ten take around 50%. Material for sequencing was blood, either unsorted or a sorted T cell fraction (not recorded which). The receptors originated from a human donor who was either an allogeneic HSCT recipient or a stem cell or donor lymphocyte infusion donor (not recorded which). It is not recorded whose cells these are; they may come from a transplant donor.

The chain recombines TRBV30 with TRBJ1-6; no clear D. From germline, CDR1 is GTSNPN and CDR2 SVGIG (reference sequence). Trimming took off 0 bases at V and 3 bases at J, with 3 bases between the two ends. The CDR3 consists of 13 residues. CDR3 DNA sequence: TGTGCCTGGAGTGTAGGCTATAATTCACCCCTCCACTTT. Protein sequence: CAWSVGYNSPLHF.

V usage is TRBV15 and J usage is TRBJ2-3; 9 bases agree with TRBD1. In germline, CDR1 is LNHNV, CDR2 YYDKDF (reference sequence). The CDR3 has 15 amino acids. V shed 5 bases, J shed 4 bases, and the junction held 7 bases outside the gene matches. The CDR3 loop is CATSLRDREADTQYF. In DNA form, the CDR3 reads TGTGCCACCAGCTTACGGGACAGGGAGGCAGATACGCAGTATTTT.

This clonotype appeared a few times. This rearrangement joins TRBV5-1 to TRBJ1-1; no clear D gene. Trimming took off 4 bases at V and 5 bases at J, with 18 bases between the two ends. Germline values: CDR1 SGHRS, CDR2 YFSETQ. The CDR3 has 15 residues. CDR3 protein: CASSLVESSGTEAFF. The CDR3 DNA sequence: TGCGCCAGCAGCCTTGTAGAGTCCAGTGGGACTGAAGCTTTCTTT.

The chain employs TRBV6-5 and TRBJ2-2, with 11 bases aligning to TRBD1. The CDR3 runs to 16 residues. Trimming took 6 bases from V and 4 from J; bases not matched to a gene: 7. Per the germline V gene, CDR1 is MNHEY and CDR2 is SVGAGI. The CDR3 loop is CASSPFGQGATGELFF. The CDR3 DNA reads as TGTGCCAGCAGCCCATTCGGACAGGGGGCCACCGGGGAGCTGTTTTTT.

The chain employs TRBV12-3 or TRBV12-4 and TRBJ1-5; the D is unclear. The CDR3 covers 14 residues. V was trimmed by 2 bases and J by 5 bases, leaving 10 bases between them. CDR3 amino acids: CASSLNARDQPQHF. The CDR3 DNA sequence: TGTGCCAGCAGTTTAAATGCCAGAGATCAGCCCCAGCATTTT.

This clonotype showed up just a few times. The chain links TRBV7-6 to TRBJ1-3, with TRBD1 as a possible D gene (5 bases). This CDR3 spans 16 amino acids. V lost 1 base to trimming and J lost 3 bases, with 13 bases between them. CDR1 and CDR2 from the germline V gene are SGHVS and FNYEAQ. In nucleotides, the CDR3 is TGTGCCAGCAGCTTAGGGGCAGGGAGGAGTGGAAACACCATATATTTT. Residues: CASSLGAGRSGNTIYF.

The V and J genes are TRBV7-3 and TRBJ2-2, with 10 nucleotides matching TRBD2. Looked up from germline, CDR1 is SGHTA and CDR2 is FQGTGA. The length of the CDR3 is 15 residues. The trim removed 5 bases at V and 4 bases at J, leaving 4 bases unmatched. The CDR3, as DNA: TGTGCCAGCAGCGTAGCGGGGGGAACCACCGGGGAGCTGTTTTTT. Amino acid sequence: CASSVAGGTTGELFF.

The chain is built from TRBV3-1 and TRBJ2-1; either TRBD1 or TRBD2 may supply D (5 bases each). V was trimmed by 5 bases and J by 5 bases, leaving 16 bases between them. Per germline, CDR1 LGHDT and CDR2 YNNKEL (reference sequence). The CDR3 runs to 15 residues. CDR3 residues: CASSADRGDHNEQFF. The DNA of the CDR3 is TGTGCCAGCAGCGCGGACCGGGGCGACCACAATGAGCAGTTCTTC.

The chain has TRBV29-1 and TRBJ2-1; D remains ambiguous. This CDR3 is 10 amino acids long. The ends were cut back, 6 bases at V and 6 bases at J, with 6 bases in the middle. Germline assignment: CDR1 SQVTM and CDR2 ANQGSEA. Written as DNA, the CDR3 is TGCAGCGTGAAGGGCAATGAGCAGTTCTTC. It codes for CSVKGNEQFF.

This clonotype came up a few times. The CDR3 sequence: CASSDGPGYTF. CDR3 nucleotides: TGTGCCAGCAGCGACGGACCGGGCTACACCTTC. The genes are TRBV6-2 or TRBV6-3 and TRBJ1-2, with D uncertain. Trimming cost V 6 bases and J 8 bases, with 10 bases left between them. The CDR3 contains 11 residues. Germline V CDR1 and CDR2: MNHEY, SVGEGT.

There are a few counts of this clonotype. J is TRBJ1-1 and V is TRBV28; tentatively, D is TRBD1 (6 bases). The germline CDR1 and CDR2 sequences are MDHEN and SYDVKM. V lost 5 bases and J lost 8, with 15 bases in between. This CDR3 is 13 amino acids long. The CDR3 sequence: CASSTTGFAEAFF. As DNA, the CDR3 is TGTGCCAGCAGTACGACAGGCTTCGCCGAAGCTTTCTTT. The full variable domain, completed using reference TRBV28 and TRBJ1-1, is DVKVTQSSRYLVKRTGEKVFLECVQDMDHENMFWYRQDPGLGLRLIYFSYDVKMKEKGDIPEGYSVSREKKERFSLILESASTNQTSMYLCASSTTGFAEAFFGQGTRLTVV.

The table lists this clonotype with a few counts. The rearrangement uses TRBV6-2 or TRBV6-3 and TRBJ1-1, with D possibly matching TRBD1 (6 bases). V lost 5 bases to trimming and J lost 6 bases, with 16 bases between them. The CDR3 length is 14 residues. CDR1 is MNHEY, CDR2 SVGEGT, per germline. The CDR3 sequence is CASSPHREMAEAFF. DNA of the CDR3: TGTGCCAGCAGTCCTCACAGGGAAATGGCTGAAGCTTTCTTT.

This clonotype showed up just a few times. The chain couples TRBV10-3 to TRBJ2-7, with 7 bases matching TRBD2. The CDR3 is made up of 16 amino acids. Germline V lookup: CDR1 ENHRY, CDR2 SYGVKD. Trimming took 0 bases from V and 0 from J; bases not matched to a gene: 5. The CDR3 coding sequence is TGTGCCATCAGTGAGTCGGGGGGAGGGATCTCCTACGAGCAGTACTTC. Protein sequence: CAISESGGGISYEQYF.

In its sample, this clonotype was seen a few times. The V call is TRBV29-1, the J call TRBJ1-2, with D unclear. This CDR3 contains 15 residues. Germline CDR1 and CDR2: SQVTM and ANQGSEA. The ends were cut back, 3 bases at V and 0 bases at J, with 14 bases in the middle. In DNA, the CDR3 is TGCAGCGTTGATGAACTGCCTCTGGCTAACTATGGCTACACCTTC. Encoded protein: CSVDELPLANYGYTF.

The rearrangement joins TRBV12-3 or TRBV12-4 to TRBJ1-1; D may be TRBD1 (5 bases). The germline V and J ends were trimmed by 2 bases and 9 bases, with 10 bases remaining between them. The CDR3 is made up of 12 amino acids. CDR3: CASSLRDVKAFF. DNA for the CDR3: TGTGCCAGCAGTTTAAGGGACGTGAAAGCTTTCTTT.

This rearrangement joins TRBV7-2 to TRBJ1-3; 11 nucleotides line up with TRBD1. V was clipped by 2 bases and J by 8 bases; unmatched bases: 5. CDR3 size: 15 residues. CDR1 is SGHTA, CDR2 FQGNSA, per germline. CDR3 DNA: TGTGCCAGCAGCTTATCCGGGACAGGGGGGGACACCATATATTTT. Translated: CASSLSGTGGDTIYF. The whole variable domain, remainder taken from reference TRBV7-2 and TRBJ1-3, is GAGVSQSPSNKVTEKGKDVELRCDPISGHTALYWYRQSLGQGLEFLIYFQGNSAPDKSGLPSDRFSAERTGGSVSTLTIQRTQQEDSAVYLCASSLSGTGGDTIYFGEGSWLTVV.

In DNA, the CDR3 is TGCAGTTGCCTCGGGGGCGCCCAAGAGACCCAGTACTTC. Its protein is CSCLGGAQETQYF. The rearrangement uses TRBV20-1 and TRBJ2-5; possibly TRBD1 or TRBD2 for D (6 bases each). CDR3 length equals 13 residues. From germline, CDR1 is DFQATT and CDR2 SNEGSKA (reference sequence). V shed 8 bases and J shed 1 base, with 14 bases lying between them.

The rearrangement joins TRBV7-3 to TRBJ1-5; no definite D call. CDR3 size: 10 residues. Germline V gene data show CDR1 as SGHTA and CDR2 as FQGTGA. Trimming took off 3 bases at V and 9 bases at J, with 3 bases between the two ends. CDR3 sequence: CASSLRPQHF. The CDR3 region has the DNA TGTGCCAGCAGCTTGCGGCCCCAGCATTTT. Full variable domain (outside the CDR3, taken from reference TRBV7-3 and TRBJ1-5): GAGVSQTPSNKVTEKGKYVELRCDPISGHTALYWYRQSLGQGPEFLIYFQGTGAADDSGLPNDRFFAVRPEGSVSTLKIQRTERGDSAVYLCASSLRPQHFGDGTRLSIL.

The rearrangement uses TRBV9 and TRBJ2-1; possibly TRBD1 or TRBD2 for D (6 bases each). Germline assignment: CDR1 SGDLS and CDR2 YYNGEE. The CDR3 spans 16 residues. V lost 3 bases and J 0 bases, leaving 13 bases between the germline ends. The CDR3 spells CASSEGGPLSYNEQFF. The CDR3 DNA is TGTGCCAGCAGCGAGGGGGGCCCACTCTCCTACAATGAGCAGTTCTTC.

This clonotype was observed many times. The V gene is TRBV7-3, the J gene TRBJ2-3; 7 bases are shared with TRBD1. The germline V gene encodes CDR1 SGHTA and CDR2 FQGTGA. The junction had 8 bases not matched to a gene; V was cut back by 5 bases and J by 6 bases. This CDR3 contains 14 residues. The CDR3 region is CASSAQGTDDTQYF. For the CDR3, the DNA is TGTGCCAGCAGCGCACAGGGGACAGACGATACGCAGTATTTT. The complete variable domain, with remaining parts taken from reference TRBV7-3 and TRBJ2-3, reads GAGVSQTPSNKVTEKGKYVELRCDPISGHTALYWYRQSLGQGPEFLIYFQGTGAADDSGLPNDRFFAVRPEGSVSTLKIQRTERGDSAVYLCASSAQGTDDTQYFGPGTRLTVL.

Only a few counts were recorded for this clonotype. The J gene is TRBJ1-4, the V gene TRBV20-1; D is undetermined. CDR1 is DFQATT, CDR2 SNEGSKA, per germline (reference sequence). Between the trimmed V and J ends, which lost 0 bases and 4 bases, there was a span of 9 bases. The CDR3 extends over 14 amino acids. The CDR3 reads CSARDLMGNEKLFF. DNA for the CDR3: TGCAGTGCTAGAGATCTTATGGGTAATGAAAAACTGTTTTTT.

V gene TRBV6-5 combines with J gene TRBJ1-2, with D unresolved. CDR3 length: 14 amino acids. Trimming pared 0 bases from V and 8 bases from J, leaving 13 bases between. CDR1 MNHEY and CDR2 SVGAGI come from the germline V gene. CDR3 DNA: TGTGCCAGCAGTTACTCGGAGGGTCGGGAAGGCTACACCTTC. Its protein is CASSYSEGREGYTF.

This clonotype has just a few counts. The chain links TRBV12-3 or TRBV12-4 to TRBJ2-3, with TRBD1 matching 7 bases. Unmatched junction bases numbered 2, after V lost 5 bases and J lost 0 bases. The CDR3 extends over 14 amino acids. For the CDR3, the DNA is TGTGCCAGCAGTCGGGGACAGAGCACAGATACGCAGTATTTT. Translation gives CASSRGQSTDTQYF.

The chain joins TRBV6-5 to TRBJ1-6; 7 bases fit TRBD1. The V and J ends lost 4 bases and 8 bases, in that order; junction bases with no gene match: 2. The CDR3 runs to 13 residues. Germline loops: CDR1 MNHEY, CDR2 SVGAGI. In DNA, the CDR3 is TGTGCCAGCAGTTGGGACAGTCATTCACCCCTCCACTTT. Its protein product is CASSWDSHSPLHF.

Only a few counts were recorded for this clonotype. V is TRBV5-1 and J is TRBJ2-1; the D gene could be TRBD1 or TRBD2 (5 bases each). Germline V gene lookup returns CDR1 SGHRS and CDR2 YFSETQ. This CDR3 spans 13 amino acids. V was shortened by 0 bases and J by 8 bases, with 9 bases between the two germline ends. CDR3 protein: CASSLAGTDEQFF. The CDR3, as DNA: TGCGCCAGCAGCTTGGCGGGGACGGATGAGCAGTTCTTC.

This clonotype has a handful of counts. This chain links TRBV7-8 with TRBJ1-1; the match to TRBD1 covers 7 bases. The CDR3 covers 13 residues. The ends lost 1 base at V and 5 bases at J; junction bases unmatched: 1. Germline V lookup: CDR1 SGHVS, CDR2 FQNEAQ. The CDR3 sequence: CASSLETGTEAFF. CDR3 sequence (DNA): TGTGCCAGCAGCTTAGAGACAGGGACTGAAGCTTTCTTT.

This clonotype was detected only a few times. The gene calls are TRBV2 and TRBJ1-4, with 12 bases that match TRBD1. The germline V gene has CDR1 SNHLY and CDR2 FYNNEI. The trim removed 6 bases at V and 6 bases at J, leaving 5 bases unmatched. There are 15 residues in the CDR3. The CDR3 is CASRRDRGRDEKLFF. Written as DNA, the CDR3 is TGTGCCAGCAGGCGGGACAGGGGGCGCGATGAAAAACTGTTTTTT.